The entry below gives a single T cell receptor beta chain sequence along with its context. Its antigen is not known. The data derive from a study of breast tumors, draining lymph nodes, adjacent tissues. Breast cancer patients provided tissue from their axillary draining lymph nodes. One entry per CDR3 protein, called by TCRdb with MiXCR from the multiplex PCR reads. The table records around 290,000 distinct CDR3 sequences, more than 30% of them present only once. Study-wide findings and caveats: Tumor T cell lymph node origin was a supported hypothesis, not proven. Tumor TCR diversity was below lymph nodes but above nontumor tissue.

Germline V CDR1 and CDR2: DFQATT, SNEGSKA (reference sequence). CDR3 length: 16 residues. V dropped 4 bases and J dropped 2; count of bases not matched to a gene: 12. Sequenced: axillary lymph node tissue. The sequence came from a female donor with breast cancer. Some clones in this sample may be carry-over from other donors' samples. The rearrangement joins TRBV20-1 to TRBJ2-3, with 7 positions matching TRBD2. For the CDR3, the DNA is TGCAGTGCTATAGATGGGGCGGGAGCCCCCACAGATACGCAGTATTTT. It specifies CSAIDGAGAPTDTQYF.